Described below is a single TCR beta chain sequence and its context. Sequenced by immunoSEQ multiplex PCR; TCRdb stores in-frame clones only, minus some. The sample records some 150,000 clones, approximately 88% being singletons. This sample is drawn from a study of blood T cell repertoires in COVID-19. V was clipped by 7 bases and J by 5 bases, with 6 bases between them. CDR1 MDHEN and CDR2 SYDVKM come from the germline V gene. CDR3 length: 11 amino acids. The TCR sequence derives from a man aged 65 to 85 with acute or convalescent COVID-19. The V call is TRBV28, the J call TRBJ1-5; the D gene is possibly TRBD1 (6 bases). Sequencing was done on a sample of peripheral blood. The CDR3 DNA follows: TGTGCCAGCACAGGGGATCAGCCCCAGCATTTT. Its protein is CASTGDQPQHF.